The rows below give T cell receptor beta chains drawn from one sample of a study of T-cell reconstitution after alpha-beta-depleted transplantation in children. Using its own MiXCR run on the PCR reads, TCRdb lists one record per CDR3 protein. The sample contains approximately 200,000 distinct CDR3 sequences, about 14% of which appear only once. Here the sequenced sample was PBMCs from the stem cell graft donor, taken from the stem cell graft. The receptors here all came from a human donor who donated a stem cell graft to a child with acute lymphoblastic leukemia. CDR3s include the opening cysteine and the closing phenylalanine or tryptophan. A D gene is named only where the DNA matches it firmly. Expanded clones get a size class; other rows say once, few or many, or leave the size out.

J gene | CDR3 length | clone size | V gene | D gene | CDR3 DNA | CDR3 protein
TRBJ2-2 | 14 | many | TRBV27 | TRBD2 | TGTGCCAGCAAGGGAGGGATTGCAGGCGGGGAGCTGTTTTTT | CASKGGIAGGELFF
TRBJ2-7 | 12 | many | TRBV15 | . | TGTGCCACCAGCAGAAGATCGGGAGAGCAGTACTTC | CATSRRSGEQYF
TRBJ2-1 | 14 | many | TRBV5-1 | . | TGCGCCAGCAGGCCCGGGACCGTCTACAATGAGCAGTTCTTC | CASRPGTVYNEQFF
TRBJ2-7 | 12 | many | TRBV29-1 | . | TGCAGCGTATCCGGGTTTGGGTACGAGCAGTACTTC | CSVSGFGYEQYF
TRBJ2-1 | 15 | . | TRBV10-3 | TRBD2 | TGTGCCATCAGTGCAGGGACTAGTGGCATTGCTGAGCAGTTCTTC | CAISAGTSGIAEQFF
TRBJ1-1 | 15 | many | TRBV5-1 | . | TGCGCCAGCAGCTGGGAAGGGGGGGCGGATACTGAAGCTTTCTTT | CASSWEGGADTEAFF
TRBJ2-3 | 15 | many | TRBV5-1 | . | TGCGCCAGCAGCTTGGAAGTGGGGTTCACAGATACGCAGTATTTT | CASSLEVGFTDTQYF
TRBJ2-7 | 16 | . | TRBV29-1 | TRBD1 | TGCAGCGTTGAACATCCTCGGGGACAGGGGGGACTTGAGCAGTACTTC | CSVEHPRGQGGLEQYF
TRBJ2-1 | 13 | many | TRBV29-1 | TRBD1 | TGCAGCGTGGACAGGGGCTTTAGGGATGAGCAGTTCTTC | CSVDRGFRDEQFF
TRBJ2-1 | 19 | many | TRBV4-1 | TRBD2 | TGCGCCAGCAGCCAAGATCTTGAAGCGGGAGGGTTGCCCTACAATGAGCAGTTCTTC | CASSQDLEAGGLPYNEQFF
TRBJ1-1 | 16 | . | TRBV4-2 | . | TGTGCCAGCAGCCAGTTGGTGGTTGGTCCGAACACTGAAGCTTTCTTT | CASSQLVVGPNTEAFF
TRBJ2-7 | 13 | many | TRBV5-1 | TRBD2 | TGCGCCAGCAGCTTGGTAGCGGGACTGGAGCAGTACTTC | CASSLVAGLEQYF
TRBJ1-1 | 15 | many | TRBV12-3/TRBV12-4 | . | TGTGCCAGCAGTTCGAGGACAGCCTTTAGGACTGAAGCTTTCTTT | CASSSRTAFRTEAFF
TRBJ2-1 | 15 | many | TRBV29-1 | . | TGCAGCGTTGAAGGTTGGGAAGAGGGAAGGGATGAGCAGTTCTTC | CSVEGWEEGRDEQFF
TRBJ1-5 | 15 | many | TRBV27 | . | TGTGCCAGCAGTTCATCCATACAGGGATTCGGGCCCCAGCATTTT | CASSSSIQGFGPQHF
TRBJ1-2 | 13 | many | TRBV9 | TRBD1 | TGTGCCAGCAGCGCCCAGGGGGCACATGGCTACACCTTC | CASSAQGAHGYTF
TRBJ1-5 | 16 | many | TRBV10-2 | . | TGCGCCAGCCTTACCGGACCTACGCCCCGAGGGCAGCCCCAGCATTTT | CASLTGPTPRGQPQHF
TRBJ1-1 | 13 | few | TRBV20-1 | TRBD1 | TGCAGTGCTAGTGATCCGGGACAGGGTCCAGCTTTCTTT | CSASDPGQGPAFF
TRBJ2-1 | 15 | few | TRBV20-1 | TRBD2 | TGCAGTGCTAGAGCCAGACTAGCGGACGATAATGAGCAGTTCTTC | CSARARLADDNEQFF
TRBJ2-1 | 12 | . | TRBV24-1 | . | TGTGCCACCAGCAGCCCCTACAATGAGCAGTTCTTC | CATSSPYNEQFF
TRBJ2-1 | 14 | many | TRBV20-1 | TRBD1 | TGCAGTGCTAGGGACAGGGCAACCTACAATGAGCAGTTCTTC | CSARDRATYNEQFF
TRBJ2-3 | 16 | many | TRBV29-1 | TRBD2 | TGCAGCGTTGAAGGAGGAGCGGGAGGGTTTGAAGATACGCAGTATTTT | CSVEGGAGGFEDTQYF
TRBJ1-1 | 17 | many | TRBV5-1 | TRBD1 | TGCGCCAGCAGCTTGGTAAGGACAGGGGACATGAACACTGAAGCTTTCTTT | CASSLVRTGDMNTEAFF
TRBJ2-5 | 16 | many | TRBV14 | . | TGTGCCAGCAGCCATCTTCTGGACAGATCGCTAGAGACCCAGTACTTC | CASSHLLDRSLETQYF
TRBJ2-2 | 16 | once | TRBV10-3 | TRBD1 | TGTGCCATCAGCTCGGCGGGACAGGGGGGCACCGGGGAGCTGTTTTTT | CAISSAGQGGTGELFF
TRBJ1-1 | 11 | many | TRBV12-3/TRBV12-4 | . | TGTGCCAGCAGTTTACGTGAAGAAGCTTTCTTT | CASSLREEAFF
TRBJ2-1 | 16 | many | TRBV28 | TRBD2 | TGTGCCAGCAGTCCCTCAGCTAGCGGGGGGTACAATGAGCAGTTCTTC | CASSPSASGGYNEQFF
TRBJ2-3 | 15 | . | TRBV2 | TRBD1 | TGTGCCAGCAGCCCTGGACAGGGTAGCACAGATACGCAGTATTTT | CASSPGQGSTDTQYF
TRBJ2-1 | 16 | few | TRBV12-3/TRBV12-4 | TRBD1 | TGTGCCAGCACACTGGACAGGAGCAGCCTCAGCAATGAGCAGTTCTTC | CASTLDRSSLSNEQFF
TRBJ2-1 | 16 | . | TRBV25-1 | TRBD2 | TGTGCCAGCAGCCACCGTGGGGCGGGAGGGCCCGGGGAGCAGTTCTTC | CASSHRGAGGPGEQFF
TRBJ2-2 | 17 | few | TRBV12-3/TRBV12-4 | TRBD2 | TGTGCCAGCAGTTTTACGGGAGGGCCCTCTAGCGCCGGGGAGCTGTTTTTT | CASSFTGGPSSAGELFF
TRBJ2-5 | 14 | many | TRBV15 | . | TGTGCCACCAGCAGAGACACCGCGGGAGAGACCCAGTACTTC | CATSRDTAGETQYF
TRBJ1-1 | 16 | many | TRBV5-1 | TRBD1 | TGCGCCAGCAGCTCCCGGGACAGGCAACCTCCCAATGAAGCTTTCTTT | CASSSRDRQPPNEAFF
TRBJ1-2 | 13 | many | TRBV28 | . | TGTGCCAGCAGTTCCCAATCGGGGTCTGGCTACACCTTC | CASSSQSGSGYTF
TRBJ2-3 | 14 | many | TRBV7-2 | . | TGTGCCAGCAGCTTAGCGGGACCCCCAGATACGCAGTATTTT | CASSLAGPPDTQYF
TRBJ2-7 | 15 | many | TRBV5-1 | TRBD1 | TGCGCCAGCAGCTTCTGGGACAGCCTAACCTACGAGCAGTACTTC | CASSFWDSLTYEQYF
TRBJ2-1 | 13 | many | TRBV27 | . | TGTGCCAGCACCCCGAGGAGGCACAATGAGCAGTTCTTC | CASTPRRHNEQFF
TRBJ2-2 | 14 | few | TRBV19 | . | TGTGCCAGTACCGAGGGGAGAGAGGACGGGGAGCTGTTTTTT | CASTEGREDGELFF
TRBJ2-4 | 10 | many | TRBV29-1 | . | TGCAGCGTTGTTCTCAACATTCAGTACTTC | CSVVLNIQYF
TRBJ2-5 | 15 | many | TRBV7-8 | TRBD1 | TGTGCCAGCAGCTTAGTGGACAGGGGGGTGGAGACCCAGTACTTC | CASSLVDRGVETQYF
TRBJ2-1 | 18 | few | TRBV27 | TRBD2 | TGTGCCAGCAAGGGACTAGCGGGAGGGCCCCAGTTATACAATGAGCAGTTCTTC | CASKGLAGGPQLYNEQFF
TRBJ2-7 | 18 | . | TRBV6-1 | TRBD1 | TGTGCCAGAAAACCTACTCCAAGGGACAGGGGGTGCCCCTACGAGCAGTACTTC | CARKPTPRDRGCPYEQYF
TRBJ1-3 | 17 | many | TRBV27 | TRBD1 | TGTGCCAGCAGCCCCTGGACAGGGGGAAAGGCTGGAAACACCATATATTTT | CASSPWTGGKAGNTIYF
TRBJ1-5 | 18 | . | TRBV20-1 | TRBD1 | TGCAGTGCTAGAAAACCGGGACAGGGGGTTCCTAGCAATCAGCCCCAGCATTTT | CSARKPGQGVPSNQPQHF
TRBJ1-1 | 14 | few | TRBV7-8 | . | TGTGCCAGCAGCATAGAAAGGGGGAACACTGAAGCTTTCTTT | CASSIERGNTEAFF
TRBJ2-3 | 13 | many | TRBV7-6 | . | TGTGCCAGCAGCTTAGCCTGGACAGATACGCAGTATTTT | CASSLAWTDTQYF
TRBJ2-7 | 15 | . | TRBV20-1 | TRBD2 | TGCAGTGCTAGAGATCCCCGGACTAGCGGGAGACCGCAGTACTTC | CSARDPRTSGRPQYF
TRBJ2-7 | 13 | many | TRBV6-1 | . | TGTGCCAGCAACCCCTCGAAGGTCTACGAGCAGTACTTC | CASNPSKVYEQYF
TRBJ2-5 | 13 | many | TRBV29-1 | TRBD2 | TGCAGCGTGACTAGCGGGAGGCTTGAGACCCAGTACTTC | CSVTSGRLETQYF
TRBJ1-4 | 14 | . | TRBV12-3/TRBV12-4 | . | TGTGCCAGCAGTTTCTCAGGGTATAATGAAAAACTGTTTTTT | CASSFSGYNEKLFF
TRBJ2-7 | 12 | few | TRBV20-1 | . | TGCAGTGCTATCCGACTAGACGGCGAGCAGTACTTC | CSAIRLDGEQYF
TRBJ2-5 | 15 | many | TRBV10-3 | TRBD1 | TGTGCCATCAGTACACGGGACAGGGCGGTGGAGACCCAGTACTTC | CAISTRDRAVETQYF
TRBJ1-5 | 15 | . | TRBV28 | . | TGTGCCAGCAGTTTGGTCGTAACCGAAGGACAGCCCCAGCATTTT | CASSLVVTEGQPQHF
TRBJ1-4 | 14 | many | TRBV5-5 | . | TGTGCCAGCAGCCCGGGACGGCTCAATGAAAAACTGTTTTTT | CASSPGRLNEKLFF
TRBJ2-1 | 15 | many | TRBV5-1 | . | TGCGCCAGCAGGTCGTGGGGAGGCCCCTACAATGAGCAGTTCTTC | CASRSWGGPYNEQFF
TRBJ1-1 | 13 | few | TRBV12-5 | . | TGTGCTAGTGCCTCGACTGGAATGTCTGAAGCTTTCTTT | CASASTGMSEAFF
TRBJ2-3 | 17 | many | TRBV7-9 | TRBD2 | TGTGCCAGCAGCTTAGGTGATAGCGGGAAATTACCAGATACGCAGTATTTT | CASSLGDSGKLPDTQYF
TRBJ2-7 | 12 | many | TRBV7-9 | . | TGTGCCAGTGCGGACCCCTCCTACGAGCAGTACTTC | CASADPSYEQYF
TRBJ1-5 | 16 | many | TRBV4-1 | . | TGCGCCAGCAGCCAGACCGCAATAAGGGGGTACGGGCCCCAGCATTTT | CASSQTAIRGYGPQHF